The TCR beta chain under discussion was sequenced for a study of T-cell reconstitution after alpha-beta-depleted transplantation in children (dated by TCRdb to about 2016). Background for the entire study: The study quantitatively tracked T-cell immune reconstitution after TCRalphabeta/CD19-depleted allogeneic hematopoietic cell transplantation in children using TCR repertoire profiling.

This clonotype appeared many times. What antigen it recognizes has not been identified. Base qualities were left out, and no much larger clone turns up one base away. The germline V and J ends show losses of 2 bases and 0 bases respectively, and no gene match explains 8 bases of the junction. The CDR3 measures 18 amino acids from cysteine to phenylalanine. The CDR3 DNA has 54 bases and is translated from base 1. The germline V gene (reference sequence) yields SGHAT for CDR1 and FQDESV for CDR2. Interpreted using the paper, the treatment or condition label stands for: allogeneic hematopoietic cell transplantation with graft depleted of TCRalphabeta T cells and CD19 B cells. The children who served as transplant recipients had been given grafts of TCRalphabeta/CD19-depleted allogeneic hematopoietic cells. Preparation of the library involved PCR. TCRdb shows the sequencer as Illumina HiSeq 2500. To normalize quantification of the TCRbeta repertoire, the TCR libraries were built with molecular barcoding that relied on unique molecular identifiers. TCRdb handled the public reads itself, with Q25 trimming in fastp and clone calling in MiXCR, and kept productive beta chains. For every CDR3 protein sequence, its rows merge into one entry that carries the most common genes and DNA. In all, the sample holds about 200,000 distinct CDR3 sequences, and approximately 8% of those were seen once. In total, the top ten clones hold 35% to 45% of the sample.

Study-wide conclusions, independent of this receptor: The apparently early recovery of alphabetaT-cell counts about two months after transplant reportedly depended on only several hundred rapidly expanded clones that came from non-depleted graft cells. In some patients, high TCRbeta diversity at day 60 was attributed to recipient T cells and intrathymic progenitors that had survived conditioning. Over the following months the frequencies of hyperexpanded clones went down, and after one year T-cell counts and TCRbeta diversity were mostly credited to newly produced T cells.

The TCR was taken from a male patient aged 2 to 9 who had a stem cell transplant for acute myeloid leukemia, so the T cells may come from the graft donor. The specimen was PBMCs, mostly from graft donor cells, collected 360 days after TCRalphabeta/CD19-depleted stem cell transplant. Recombination linked TRBV11-1 to TRBJ2-1; 9 of the junction bases match TRBD1. At the DNA level, the sequence is TGTGCCAGCAGCTTAAATCCGGGACAGGGAACCTCCTACAATGAGCAGTTCTTC. Translated, this gives CASSLNPGQGTSYNEQFF.